One sample yielded the 9 T cell receptor beta chains listed below, sequenced in a study of CD8+ T cells in alopecia areata. RNA extraction was followed by reverse transcription into cDNA, which acted as the sequencing template. The protocol was immunoSEQ multiplex PCR, while the TCRdb copy is restricted to in-frame clones and leaves out a portion. Among 190,000 or so clones listed, about 60% were seen once. Noted treatment: oral pan-JAK inhibitor, 5-10 mg twice daily. The input for sequencing was CD8+ T cells sorted from blood, taken at week 24, from a patient treated with tofacitinib. The receptor set was obtained from a human donor with alopecia areata.

The chain has TRBV4-1 and TRBJ2-5, with 11 positions matching TRBD2. CDR1 and CDR2 from the germline V gene are MGHRA and YSYEKL. Losses at the gene ends were 1 base for V and 4 bases for J; bases not matched to a gene: 2. CDR3 size: 15 residues. The CDR3 DNA sequence: TGCGCCAGCAGCCAAGCTAGCGGGGGGCTAGAGACCCAGTACTTC. Amino acid sequence: CASSQASGGLETQYF.

CDR3 sequence: CATSNRDAETQYF. CDR3 DNA: TGTGCCACCAGCAACAGGGACGCAGAGACCCAGTACTTC. The rearrangement uses TRBV15 and TRBJ2-5; perhaps TRBD1 as D (6 bases). The CDR3 extends over 13 amino acids. The germline V and J ends were trimmed by 4 bases and 4 bases, with 10 bases remaining between them. Germline V gene sequence: CDR1 LNHNV, CDR2 YYDKDF (reference sequence).

V gene TRBV4-2 combines with J gene TRBJ1-5; possible D gene TRBD1, 5 bases. The CDR3 runs to 14 residues. V was pared by 0 bases and J by 7 bases, with 10 bases between. CDR1 and CDR2 (germline): LGHNA, YNFKEQ. The CDR3: CASSQEGVEQPQHF. As DNA, the CDR3 is TGTGCCAGCAGCCAAGAGGGGGTTGAGCAGCCCCAGCATTTT.

A few counts support this clone. This chain connects TRBV5-1 to TRBJ1-4; possible D gene TRBD1, 6 bases. Germline CDR1 SGHRS, CDR2 YFSETQ. The CDR3 is made up of 16 amino acids. Between the trimmed V and J ends, which lost 5 bases and 4 bases, there was a span of 18 bases. The CDR3 here is CASRLPQGISNEKLFF. CDR3 nucleotide sequence: TGCGCCAGCAGATTACCCCAGGGGATAAGTAATGAAAAACTGTTTTTT.

The V and J genes are TRBV30 and TRBJ2-1, with D unresolved. Germline-derived CDR1 and CDR2 are GTSNPN and SVGIG (reference sequence). The CDR3 covers 12 residues. V shed 1 base and J shed 5 bases, with 6 bases lying between them. CDR3 protein: CAWSGADNEQFF. CDR3 DNA: TGTGCCTGGAGTGGGGCGGACAATGAGCAGTTCTTC.

This clone was recorded a few times. The chain combines TRBV28 with TRBJ2-3; the D gene is possibly TRBD2 (6 bases). The CDR3 has 14 residues. Germline loops: CDR1 MDHEN, CDR2 SYDVKM. The V gene lost 6 bases and the J gene lost 9 bases, with 19 bases spanning the gap. CDR3: CASSYHQGGGTQYF. DNA for the CDR3: TGTGCCAGCAGCTATCACCAGGGAGGTGGAACGCAGTATTTT.

The CDR3 nucleotides read TGTGCCACCAGCAACGGGGACGGCGAGCAGTACTTC. Translated, it gives CATSNGDGEQYF. The rearrangement links TRBV15 to TRBJ2-7; D may match TRBD1 or TRBD2 (5 bases each). Germline assignment: CDR1 LNHNV and CDR2 YYDKDF (reference sequence). CDR3 length equals 12 residues. V was pared by 4 bases and J by 6 bases, with 10 bases between.

The chain combines TRBV9 with TRBJ2-7; TRBD1 matches 8 bases. This CDR3 comprises 14 residues. Germline V gene lookup returns CDR1 SGDLS and CDR2 YYNGEE. Trimming removed 4 bases from V and 4 bases from J; junction bases left unmatched: 7. CDR3 DNA: TGTGCCAGCAGCCTTGGACAGGGCGGATACGAGCAGTACTTC. Translated: CASSLGQGGYEQYF.

The chain is built from TRBV19 and TRBJ2-1; no reliable D call. The CDR3 length is 15 residues. The V end lost 3 bases, the J end lost 0 bases, and 9 bases lay between the germline ends. Germline CDR1 LNHDA, CDR2 SQIVND (reference sequence). CDR3 sequence (DNA): TGTGCCAGTAGTATCCGCCCTCCCTCCTACAATGAGCAGTTCTTC. It yields the protein CASSIRPPSYNEQFF.